The sequence of this T cell receptor beta chain was determined in a study of blood T cell repertoires in COVID-19. Overall study: COVID-19 samples from acute and convalescent phases originated in the United States, Italy and Spain. PBMCs, B-cell-depleted T cells, or T cells were the source of the cDNA or gDNA that made up the material.

This clone was recorded only once. Study processing details: Reference gene primers were amplified, and this amplification served to estimate nucleated cell counts. Repertoires were generated with immunoSEQ multiplex PCR, while TCRdb's copy carries only in-frame clones and drops some. The DNA gave D and trimming, while V, J and clone size come from that table. The table includes roughly 88,000 clones, about 90% detected once. The V gene end was trimmed by 0 bases and the J gene end by 3 bases; junction bases not matched to a gene: 2. Germline V gives CDR1 LGHNA, CDR2 YNFKEQ. This CDR3 spans 16 amino acids.

Sequenced input: peripheral blood. The rearrangement links TRBV4-2 to TRBJ1-4; TRBD1 matches 9 bases. This TCR derives from a woman between 50 and 59 years old in a cohort sampled during active COVID-19. The CDR3 nucleotides are TGTGCCAGCAGCCAAGATGACAGGGGGGCTAATGAAAAACTGTTTTTT. It translates to CASSQDDRGANEKLFF.